One sample yielded the 12 T cell receptor beta chains listed below, sequenced in a study of blood T cell repertoires in COVID-19. This table comes from immunoSEQ multiplex PCR, and its TCRdb copy is limited to in-frame clones, with some not included. In the table there are around 250,000 clones, around 90% of which are singletons. The material sequenced was PBMCs or T cells enriched from blood (not recorded which). The origin of the receptors is a middle-aged woman who had been exposed to COVID-19.

There are a few counts of this clone. The chain recombines TRBV27 with TRBJ2-7, with TRBD1 matching 10 bases. Germline lookup yields CDR1 MNHEY and CDR2 SMNVEV (reference sequence). V dropped 1 base and J dropped 0; count of bases not matched to a gene: 3. This CDR3 region has 16 residues. CDR3 DNA: TGTGCCAGCAGTTTATGGACAGGGGGAAGCTCCTACGAGCAGTACTTC. Protein: CASSLWTGGSSYEQYF.

The V call is TRBV12-3 or TRBV12-4, the J call TRBJ2-7; possible D gene TRBD2, 6 bases. V was cut by 6 bases and J by 4 bases, with 10 bases left in between. The CDR3 extends over 12 amino acids. Written as DNA, the CDR3 is TGTGCCAGCAGCCCAGGGACTTACGAGCAGTACTTC. It is translated as CASSPGTYEQYF.

The rearrangement joins TRBV19 to TRBJ2-6, with 7 positions matching TRBD1. With V trimmed by 3 bases and J by 4 bases, 3 bases remained unmatched. The CDR3 runs to 15 residues. Per germline, CDR1 LNHDA and CDR2 SQIVND (reference sequence). The CDR3 sequence is CASSIRGPGANVLTF. CDR3 DNA sequence: TGTGCCAGTAGTATTAGGGGGCCCGGGGCCAACGTCCTGACTTTC.

V gene TRBV7-2 combines with J gene TRBJ2-7; D is uncertain. The CDR3 is 15 residues long. Germline CDR1 is SGHTA and CDR2 is FQGNSA. V was shortened by 3 bases and J by 2 bases, with 14 bases between the two germline ends. CDR3 sequence: CASSFTLGYAYEQYF. The CDR3, as DNA: TGTGCCAGCAGCTTTACCCTAGGCTACGCCTACGAGCAGTACTTC.

The chain recombines TRBV25-1 with TRBJ2-1, with 11 positions matching TRBD2. The CDR3 loop spans 18 amino acids. CDR1 is MGHDK, CDR2 SYGVNS, per germline. V gave up 7 bases and J gave up 1 base; unmatched junction bases: 12. As DNA, the CDR3 is TGTGCCAGCACCCGGGATAGCGGGAGGGGCTCTTCCTACAATGAGCAGTTCTTC. It yields the protein CASTRDSGRGSSYNEQFF.

The gene calls are TRBV28 and TRBJ1-1; 7 bases are a match to TRBD1. V dropped 1 base and J dropped 5; count of bases not matched to a gene: 13. The CDR3 length is 17 residues. Per germline, CDR1 MDHEN and CDR2 SYDVKM. The CDR3 bases are TGTGCCAGCAGTTTATTACAGGGGAGAGTAGTAAGGACTGAAGCTTTCTTT. Its protein is CASSLLQGRVVRTEAFF.

The rearrangement uses TRBV19 and TRBJ1-5, with D tentatively TRBD1 (5 bases). V lost 4 bases, J lost 0 bases, and 10 bases lay in between. This CDR3 is built from 15 residues. The V gene's germline CDR1 is LNHDA and CDR2 SQIVND (reference sequence). The CDR3 DNA follows: TGTGCCAGTAGTAGCGGGGGAGATAGCAATCAGCCCCAGCATTTT. Amino acid sequence: CASSSGGDSNQPQHF.

This chain connects TRBV7-2 to TRBJ1-3; TRBD1 matches 7 bases. The V gene end was trimmed by 5 bases and the J gene end by 0 bases; junction bases not matched to a gene: 4. The length of the CDR3 is 15 residues. Germline values: CDR1 SGHTA, CDR2 FQGNSA. The CDR3 loop reads CASSETGVSGNTIYF. The CDR3 DNA is TGTGCCAGCAGCGAAACAGGGGTCTCTGGAAACACCATATATTTT. The complete variable domain, with remaining parts taken from reference TRBV7-2 and TRBJ1-3, reads GAGVSQSPSNKVTEKGKDVELRCDPISGHTALYWYRQSLGQGLEFLIYFQGNSAPDKSGLPSDRFSAERTGGSVSTLTIQRTQQEDSAVYLCASSETGVSGNTIYFGEGSWLTVV.

V and J are TRBV2 and TRBJ2-5; D is unclear. V was shortened by 7 bases and J by 2 bases, with 5 bases between the two germline ends. Germline V gene sequence: CDR1 SNHLY, CDR2 FYNNEI. The CDR3 runs 11 residues. The CDR3: CASKLQETQYF. DNA of the CDR3: TGTGCCAGCAAGCTACAAGAGACCCAGTACTTC.

In this sample, this clone turned up once. The chain is built from TRBV12-3 or TRBV12-4 and TRBJ1-5; possible D gene TRBD1, 6 bases. Trimming removed 10 bases from V and 6 bases from J, with 16 bases in between. CDR3 length: 13 amino acids. CDR3 amino acids: CATKGQGTQPQHF. The CDR3 DNA is TGTGCCACTAAGGGGCAGGGGACTCAGCCCCAGCATTTT.

This chain connects TRBV9 to TRBJ2-1, with 14 positions matching TRBD2. Germline loops: CDR1 SGDLS, CDR2 YYNGEE. The CDR3 has 18 amino acids. Trimming took 0 bases from V and 7 from J; bases not matched to a gene: 9. The CDR3 nucleotides are TGTGCCAGCAGCGTAGTACCTACGACTAGCGGGGGGGGAAATGAGCAGTTCTTC. It translates to CASSVVPTTSGGGNEQFF.

This rearrangement joins TRBV18 to TRBJ1-2; no clear D gene. The length of the CDR3 is 15 residues. From germline, CDR1 is KGHSH and CDR2 LQKENI. V was shortened by 6 bases and J by 0 bases, with 14 bases between the two germline ends. CDR3 DNA sequence: TGTGCCAGCTCCGAGCTGGCAGACACTAACTATGGCTACACCTTC. Protein: CASSELADTNYGYTF.